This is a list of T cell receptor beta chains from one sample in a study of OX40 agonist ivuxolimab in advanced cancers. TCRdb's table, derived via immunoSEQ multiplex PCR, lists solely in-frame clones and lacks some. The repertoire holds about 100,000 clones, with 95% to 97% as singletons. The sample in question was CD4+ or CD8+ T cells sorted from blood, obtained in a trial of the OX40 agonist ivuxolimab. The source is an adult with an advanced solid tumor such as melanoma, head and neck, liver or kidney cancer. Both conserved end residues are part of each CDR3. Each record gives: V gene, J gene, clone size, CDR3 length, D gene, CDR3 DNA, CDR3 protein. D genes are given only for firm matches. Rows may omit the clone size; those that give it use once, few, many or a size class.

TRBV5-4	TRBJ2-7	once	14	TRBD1	TGTGCCAGCAGCACACGGACAGGCAACAGCGAGCAGTACTTC	CASSTRTGNSEQYF
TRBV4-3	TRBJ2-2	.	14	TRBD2	TGCGCCAGCAGCCGCCTAGCGGGGACCGGGGAGCTGTTTTTT	CASSRLAGTGELFF
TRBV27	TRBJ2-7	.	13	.	TGTGCCAGCAGTTTACAAGGCTCCTACGAGCAGTACTTC	CASSLQGSYEQYF
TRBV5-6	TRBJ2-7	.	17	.	TGTGCCAGCAGCCTCGCCTCTCGACAGGACCTTCCCTACGAGCAGTACTTC	CASSLASRQDLPYEQYF
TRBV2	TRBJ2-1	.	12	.	TGTGCCAGCAGTGGTTTGCACAATGAGCAGTTCTTC	CASSGLHNEQFF
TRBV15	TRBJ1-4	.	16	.	TGTGCCACCAGCAGAGGTTGGGGGGAGGCGGATGAAAAACTGTTTTTT	CATSRGWGEADEKLFF
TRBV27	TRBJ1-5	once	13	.	TGTGCCAGCGGGGACCTGGACAATCAGCCCCAGCATTTT	CASGDLDNQPQHF
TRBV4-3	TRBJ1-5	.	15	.	TGCGCCAGCAGCCAAGTGCAGGGTGGCAATCAGCCCCAGCATTTT	CASSQVQGGNQPQHF
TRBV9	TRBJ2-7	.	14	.	TGTGCCAGCAGCGTAGATGGATACCTAGACGAGCAGTACTTC	CASSVDGYLDEQYF
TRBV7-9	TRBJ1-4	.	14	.	TGTGCCAGCAGCTCAGGGTGGGCTAATGAAAAACTGTTTTTT	CASSSGWANEKLFF
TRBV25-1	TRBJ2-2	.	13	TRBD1	TGTGCCAGTCGACAGGGCTACGCCGGGGAGCTGTTTTTT	CASRQGYAGELFF
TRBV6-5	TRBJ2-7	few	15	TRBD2	TGTGCCAGCAGCTATCGCAGCGGGACTTACTACGAGCAGTACTTC	CASSYRSGTYYEQYF
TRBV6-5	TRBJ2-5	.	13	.	TGTGCCAGCAGTTACTCGAACCAGGAGACCCAGTACTTC	CASSYSNQETQYF
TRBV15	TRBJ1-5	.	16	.	TGTGCCACCAGCAGAGTAGACGGGGCTAGCAATCAGCCCCAGCATTTT	CATSRVDGASNQPQHF
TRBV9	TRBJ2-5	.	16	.	TGTGCCAGCAGCGTAGGAGTGTTAGCGTCTCAAGAGACCCAGTACTTC	CASSVGVLASQETQYF
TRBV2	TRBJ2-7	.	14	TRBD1	TGTGCCAGCGACGACGGGACAGCCGCCTACGAGCAGTACTTC	CASDDGTAAYEQYF
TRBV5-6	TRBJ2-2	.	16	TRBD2	TGTGCCAGCAGCTTGGCATCTAGCGGGGAGACCGGGGAGCTGTTTTTT	CASSLASSGETGELFF
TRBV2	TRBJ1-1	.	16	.	TGTGCCAGCAGTGAAGGTTGGGGGGGTCGGGTCACTGAAGCTTTCTTT	CASSEGWGGRVTEAFF
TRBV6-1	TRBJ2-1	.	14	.	TGTGCCAGCAGTGAAGCGTGGGGTCACAATGAGCAGTTCTTC	CASSEAWGHNEQFF
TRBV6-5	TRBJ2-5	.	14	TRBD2	TGTGCCAGCAGTCCGGGACTAGGCCAAGAGACCCAGTACTTC	CASSPGLGQETQYF
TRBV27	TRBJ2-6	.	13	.	TGTGCCAGCAAGCTTGGCGGGGCCAACGTCCTGACTTTC	CASKLGGANVLTF
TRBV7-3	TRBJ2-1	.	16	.	TGTGCCAGCAGCACGGGGTGGGAGAAGAATTACAATGAGCAGTTCTTC	CASSTGWEKNYNEQFF
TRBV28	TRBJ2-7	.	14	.	TGTGCCAGCAGTCTAAGCGTGAACTCCTACGAGCAGTACTTC	CASSLSVNSYEQYF
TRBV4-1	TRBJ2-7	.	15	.	TGCGCCAGCAGCCAAGATGCGGGACAGATCTACGAGCAGTACTTC	CASSQDAGQIYEQYF
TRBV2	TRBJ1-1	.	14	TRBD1	TGTGCCAGCCCCCCCGGGACAGGGTGGACTGAAGCTTTCTTT	CASPPGTGWTEAFF
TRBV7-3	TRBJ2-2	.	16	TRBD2	TGTGCCAGCAGCTCTTTAGCGGGAATGCGAACCGGGGAGCTGTTTTTT	CASSSLAGMRTGELFF
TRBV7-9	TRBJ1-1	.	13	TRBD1	TGTGCCAGCAGCTCTACAGGGGGCCCTGAAGCTTTCTTT	CASSSTGGPEAFF
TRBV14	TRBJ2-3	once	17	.	TGTGCCAGCAGCCAAGATGGGGGGTACGGGAGTTTAGATACGCAGTATTTT	CASSQDGGYGSLDTQYF
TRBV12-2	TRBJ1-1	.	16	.	TGTGCAAGTCGCCCACGGACAGGGGGTGGGTACACTGAAGCTTTCTTT	CASRPRTGGGYTEAFF
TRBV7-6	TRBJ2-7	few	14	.	TGTGCCAGCAGCCCGGGACTTTACTCCTACGAGCAGTACTTC	CASSPGLYSYEQYF
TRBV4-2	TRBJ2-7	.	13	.	TGTGCCAGCAGCCAAGGAAATCTCTACGAGCAGTACTTC	CASSQGNLYEQYF
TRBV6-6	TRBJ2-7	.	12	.	TGTGCCAGCAGTTCCACAGGGAACGAGCAGTACTTC	CASSSTGNEQYF
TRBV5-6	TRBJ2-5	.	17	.	TGTGCCAGCAGCTTGGTACGGGCAGACCCTATTCAAGAGACCCAGTACTTC	CASSLVRADPIQETQYF
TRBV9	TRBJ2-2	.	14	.	TGTGCCAGCAGCGTAGGAGCAGGGACCGGGGAGCTGTTTTTT	CASSVGAGTGELFF
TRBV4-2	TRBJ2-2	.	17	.	TGTGCCAGCAGCCAAGATCTTGGGGGAATGAGTAGCGGGGAGCTGTTTTTT	CASSQDLGGMSSGELFF
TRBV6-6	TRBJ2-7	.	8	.	TGTGCCACCTACGAGCAGTACTTC	CATYEQYF
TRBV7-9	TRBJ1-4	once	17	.	TGTGCCAGCAGCATTACACCGTCCTCCTTCCTTAATGAAAAACTGTTTTTT	CASSITPSSFLNEKLFF
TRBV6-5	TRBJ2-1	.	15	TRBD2	TGTGCCAGCAGTCCGGGGACTAGCGGGTACAATGAGCAGTTCTTC	CASSPGTSGYNEQFF
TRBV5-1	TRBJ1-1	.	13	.	TGCGCCAGCAGCTTGGGGGGTACCTCTGAAGCTTTCTTT	CASSLGGTSEAFF
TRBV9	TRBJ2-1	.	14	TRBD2	TGTGCCAGCAGCGGTACTAGCGGGAGTAGTGAGCAGTTCTTC	CASSGTSGSSEQFF
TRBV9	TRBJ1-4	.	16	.	TGTGCCAGCAGCGTTCTTGGTCGGGGAGGGGATGAAAAACTGTTTTTT	CASSVLGRGGDEKLFF
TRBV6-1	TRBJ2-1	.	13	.	TGTGCCAGCAATAGGGTTGGAATCTATGAGCAGTTCTTC	CASNRVGIYEQFF
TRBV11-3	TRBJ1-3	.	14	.	TGTGCCAGCAGCTTGGACCACTCTGGAAACACCATATATTTT	CASSLDHSGNTIYF
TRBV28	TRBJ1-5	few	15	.	TGTGCCAGCAGTTTATGGGTGGGAAGCAATCAGCCCCAGCATTTT	CASSLWVGSNQPQHF
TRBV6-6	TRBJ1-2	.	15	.	TGTGCCAGCAGTTACCCGGGTCCTGGAGGCTATGGCTACACCTTC	CASSYPGPGGYGYTF
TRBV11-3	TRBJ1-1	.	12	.	TGTGCCAGCAGCTACCGTCAAACTGAAGCTTTCTTT	CASSYRQTEAFF
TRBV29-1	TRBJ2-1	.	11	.	TGCAGCGTCGAGGGTGATAATGAGCAGTTCTTC	CSVEGDNEQFF
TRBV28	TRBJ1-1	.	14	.	TGTGCCAGCAGTCACTCAACGGATTTCAGGGGAGCTTTCTTT	CASSHSTDFRGAFF
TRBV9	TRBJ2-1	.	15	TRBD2	TGTGCCAGCAGCGTAGTAGCGGGGACCTACAATGAGCAGTTCTTC	CASSVVAGTYNEQFF
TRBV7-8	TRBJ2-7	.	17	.	TGTGCCAGCAGCTTAGATGGGGCGGATTGGGTGGCCTACGAGCAGTACTTC	CASSLDGADWVAYEQYF
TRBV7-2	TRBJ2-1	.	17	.	TGTGCCAGCAGCTTATATCATGGCGGATCGACCTACAATGAGCAGTTCTTC	CASSLYHGGSTYNEQFF
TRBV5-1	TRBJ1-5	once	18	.	TGCGCCAGCAGCTTGCTCCCTTTGACAGCCTATAGCAATCAGCCCCAGCATTTT	CASSLLPLTAYSNQPQHF
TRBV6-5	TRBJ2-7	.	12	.	TGTGCCAGCACCCGGACAGACTACGAGCAGTACTTC	CASTRTDYEQYF
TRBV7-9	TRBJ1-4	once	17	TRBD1	TGTGCCAGCAGGGAGACAGGGACAGTTCCAACTAATGAAAAACTGTTTTTT	CASRETGTVPTNEKLFF
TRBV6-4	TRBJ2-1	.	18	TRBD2	TGTGCCAGCAGTGACTCCGGGACTAGCGGGGGGGCAGTGAATGAGCAGTTCTTC	CASSDSGTSGGAVNEQFF
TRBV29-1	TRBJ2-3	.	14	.	TGCAGCGTTGACTGGCGGACCGACACAGATACGCAGTATTTT	CSVDWRTDTDTQYF
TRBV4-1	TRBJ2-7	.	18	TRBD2	TGCGCCAGCAGCCAAGACCCCCTCGGGGTAGCGGGCCTCTACGAGCAGTACTTC	CASSQDPLGVAGLYEQYF
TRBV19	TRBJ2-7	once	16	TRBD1	TGTGCCAGTAGTATGGCGGGACAGGGAAGCTCCTACGAGCAGTACTTC	CASSMAGQGSSYEQYF
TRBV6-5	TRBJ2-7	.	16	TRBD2	TGTGCCAGCAGTTACTCCGCAGGACTAGCTACGAACGAGCAGTACTTC	CASSYSAGLATNEQYF
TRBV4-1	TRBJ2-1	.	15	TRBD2	TGCGCCAGCAGCCAAGATTTTTTAGCGGGAGTTGAGCAGTTCTTC	CASSQDFLAGVEQFF